This T cell receptor (beta chain) was documented in a study of CD8+ T cells in alopecia areata. Overall study: Twice a day, 5 to 10 mg of oral tofacitinib was administered to treated patients. Tofacitinib therapy took 6 to 18 months; 6 months off drug came after.

Study results and caveats: For lesional scalp, especially alopecia totalis/universalis, clonality was higher than in normal scalp. Mouse data revealed clearer TCR sharing than patient data did, a gap possibly tied to HLA.

This clone was seen once. Its antigen remains unidentified. Extracted RNA was reverse transcribed into cDNA, the sequencing template. TCRdb's table, derived via immunoSEQ multiplex PCR, lists solely in-frame clones and lacks some. The sample has roughly 230,000 clones; 43% are singletons. Treatment reported: oral pan-JAK inhibitor, 5-10 mg twice daily. Per germline, CDR1 LGHNA and CDR2 YNFKEQ. V gave up 3 bases and J gave up 9 bases; unmatched junction bases: 5. The CDR3 is made up of 15 amino acids. The gene calls are TRBV4-2 and TRBJ2-7, with 16 bases aligning to TRBD2. Sequences were derived from CD4+ T cells sorted from blood, sampled at approximately week 36, from a patient treated with tofacitinib. The clonotype originates from a human donor with alopecia areata. Here the CDR3 DNA reads TGTGCCAGCAGCCAGGGACTAGCGGGAGGGCAGGGGCAGTACTTC. It encodes CASSQGLAGGQGQYF.